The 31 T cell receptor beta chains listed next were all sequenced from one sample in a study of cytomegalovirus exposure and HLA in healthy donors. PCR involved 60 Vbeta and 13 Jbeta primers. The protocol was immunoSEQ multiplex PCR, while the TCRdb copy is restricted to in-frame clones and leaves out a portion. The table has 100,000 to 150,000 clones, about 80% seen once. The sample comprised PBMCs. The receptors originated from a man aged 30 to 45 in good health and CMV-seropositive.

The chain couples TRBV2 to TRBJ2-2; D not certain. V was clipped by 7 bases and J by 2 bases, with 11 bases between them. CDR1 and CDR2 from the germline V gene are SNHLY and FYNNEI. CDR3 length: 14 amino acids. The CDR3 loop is CASNGQLNTGELFF. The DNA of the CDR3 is TGTGCCAGCAATGGGCAGCTTAACACCGGGGAGCTGTTTTTT.

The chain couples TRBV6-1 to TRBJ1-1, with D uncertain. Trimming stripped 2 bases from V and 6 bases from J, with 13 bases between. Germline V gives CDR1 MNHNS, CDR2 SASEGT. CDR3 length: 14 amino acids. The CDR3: CASSEPGLISEAFF. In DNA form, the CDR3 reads TGTGCCAGCAGTGAACCGGGTTTAATCTCTGAAGCTTTCTTT.

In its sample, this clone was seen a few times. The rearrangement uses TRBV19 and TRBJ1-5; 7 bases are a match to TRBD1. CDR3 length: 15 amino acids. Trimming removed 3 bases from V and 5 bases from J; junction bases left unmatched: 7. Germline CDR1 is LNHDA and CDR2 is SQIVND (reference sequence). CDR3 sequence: CASSMILDRDQPQHF. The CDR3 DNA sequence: TGTGCCAGTAGTATGATCCTCGACAGGGATCAGCCCCAGCATTTT.

CDR3 sequence: CAWSVITGNYGYTF. Written as DNA, the CDR3 is TGTGCCTGGAGTGTGATCACAGGGAACTATGGCTACACCTTC. This chain links TRBV30 with TRBJ1-2; D may be TRBD1 (6 bases). V lost 0 bases to trimming and J lost 2 bases, with 10 bases between them. The CDR3 has 14 residues. Germline V gene lookup returns CDR1 GTSNPN and CDR2 SVGIG (reference sequence).

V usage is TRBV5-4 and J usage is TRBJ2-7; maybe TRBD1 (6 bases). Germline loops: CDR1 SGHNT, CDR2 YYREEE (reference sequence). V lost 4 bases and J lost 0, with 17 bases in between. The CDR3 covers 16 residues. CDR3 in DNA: TGTGCCAGCAGCACAACCCCGGGACAAAGCTCCTACGAGCAGTACTTC. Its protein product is CASSTTPGQSSYEQYF.

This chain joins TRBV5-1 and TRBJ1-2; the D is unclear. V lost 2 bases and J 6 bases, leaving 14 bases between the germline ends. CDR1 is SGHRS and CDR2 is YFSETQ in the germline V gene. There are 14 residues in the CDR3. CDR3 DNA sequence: TGCGCCAGCAGCTTCGAGGGCCCCTTGGATGGCTACACCTTC. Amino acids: CASSFEGPLDGYTF.

The CDR3 bases are TGCGCCAGCAGCCCCATTGGGACAGGGGGTAATGAGCAGTTCTTC. Its translation: CASSPIGTGGNEQFF. This chain joins TRBV5-1 and TRBJ2-1; 11 bases line up with TRBD1. V shed 4 bases, J shed 7 bases, and the junction held 7 bases outside the gene matches. The CDR3 extends over 15 amino acids. CDR1 SGHRS and CDR2 YFSETQ come from the germline V gene.

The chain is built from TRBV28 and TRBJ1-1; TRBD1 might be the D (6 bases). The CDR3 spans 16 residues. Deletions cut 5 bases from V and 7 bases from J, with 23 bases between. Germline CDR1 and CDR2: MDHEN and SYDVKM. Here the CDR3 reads CASSPYYRGNDNEAFF. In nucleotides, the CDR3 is TGTGCCAGCAGTCCCTATTATAGGGGGAATGATAATGAAGCTTTCTTT.

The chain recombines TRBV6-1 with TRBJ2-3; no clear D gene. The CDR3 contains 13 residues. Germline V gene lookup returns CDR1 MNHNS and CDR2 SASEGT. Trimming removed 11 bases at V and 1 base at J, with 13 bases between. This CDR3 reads CAGRKSGTDTQYF. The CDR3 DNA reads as TGTGCCGGAAGGAAAAGCGGCACAGATACGCAGTATTTT.

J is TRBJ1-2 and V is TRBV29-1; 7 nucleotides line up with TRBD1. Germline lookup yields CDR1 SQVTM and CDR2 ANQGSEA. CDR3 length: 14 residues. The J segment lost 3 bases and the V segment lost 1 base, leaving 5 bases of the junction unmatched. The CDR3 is CSVEGQGTDYGYTF. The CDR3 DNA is TGCAGCGTTGAAGGACAGGGAACCGACTATGGCTACACCTTC.

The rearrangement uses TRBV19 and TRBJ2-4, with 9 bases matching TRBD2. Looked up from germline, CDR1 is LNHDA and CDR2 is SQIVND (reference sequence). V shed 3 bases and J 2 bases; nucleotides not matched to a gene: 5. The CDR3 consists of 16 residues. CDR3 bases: TGTGCCAGTAGTATCTGGACTAGCGTTACCAAAAACATTCAGTACTTC. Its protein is CASSIWTSVTKNIQYF.

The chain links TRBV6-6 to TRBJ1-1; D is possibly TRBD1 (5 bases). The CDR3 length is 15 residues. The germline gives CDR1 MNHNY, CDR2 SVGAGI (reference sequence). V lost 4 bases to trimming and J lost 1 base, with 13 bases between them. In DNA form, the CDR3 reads TGTGCCAGCAGTTGGCGGGACCGCGGGAACACTGAAGCTTTCTTT. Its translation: CASSWRDRGNTEAFF.

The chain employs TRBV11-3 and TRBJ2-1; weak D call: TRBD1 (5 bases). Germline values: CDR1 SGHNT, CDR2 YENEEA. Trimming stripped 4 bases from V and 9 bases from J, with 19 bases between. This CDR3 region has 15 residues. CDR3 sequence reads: CASSSPQGARGEQFF. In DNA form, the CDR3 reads TGTGCCAGCAGCTCACCTCAAGGGGCAAGGGGTGAGCAGTTCTTC.

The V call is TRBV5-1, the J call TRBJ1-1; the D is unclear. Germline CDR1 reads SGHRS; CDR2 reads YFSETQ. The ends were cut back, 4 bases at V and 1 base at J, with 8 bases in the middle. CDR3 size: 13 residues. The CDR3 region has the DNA TGCGCCAGCAGCCTTGACAAGAACACTGAAGCTTTCTTT. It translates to CASSLDKNTEAFF.

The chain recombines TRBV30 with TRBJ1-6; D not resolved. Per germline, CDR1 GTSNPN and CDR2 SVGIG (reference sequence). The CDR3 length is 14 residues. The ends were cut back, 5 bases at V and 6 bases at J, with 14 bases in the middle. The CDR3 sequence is CAWATLRSNSPLHF. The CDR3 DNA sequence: TGTGCCTGGGCCACGCTGAGATCTAATTCACCCCTCCACTTT. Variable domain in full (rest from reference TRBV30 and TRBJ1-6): SQTIHQWPATLVQPVGSPLSLECTVEGTSNPNLYWYRQAAGRGLQLLFYSVGIGQISSEVPQNLSASRPQDRQFILSSKKLLLSDSGFYLCAWATLRSNSPLHFGNGTRLTVT.

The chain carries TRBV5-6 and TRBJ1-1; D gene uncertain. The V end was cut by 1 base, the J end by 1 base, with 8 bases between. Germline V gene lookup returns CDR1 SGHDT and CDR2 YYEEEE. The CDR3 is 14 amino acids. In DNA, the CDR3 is TGTGCCAGCAGCTTGTTTCCCTCGAACACTGAAGCTTTCTTT. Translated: CASSLFPSNTEAFF.

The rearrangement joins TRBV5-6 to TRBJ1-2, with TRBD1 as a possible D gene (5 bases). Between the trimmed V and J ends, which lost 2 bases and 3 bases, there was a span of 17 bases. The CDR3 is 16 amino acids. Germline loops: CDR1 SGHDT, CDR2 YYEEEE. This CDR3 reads CASSFDSSLAYYGYTF. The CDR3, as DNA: TGTGCCAGCAGCTTTGACAGTTCACTCGCGTACTATGGCTACACCTTC.

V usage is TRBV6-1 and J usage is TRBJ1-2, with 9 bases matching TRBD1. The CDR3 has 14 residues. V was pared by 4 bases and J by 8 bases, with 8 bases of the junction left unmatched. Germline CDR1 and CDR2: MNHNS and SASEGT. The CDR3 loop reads CASSGGQGRFGYTF. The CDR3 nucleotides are TGTGCCAGCAGTGGGGGACAGGGAAGATTCGGCTACACCTTC.

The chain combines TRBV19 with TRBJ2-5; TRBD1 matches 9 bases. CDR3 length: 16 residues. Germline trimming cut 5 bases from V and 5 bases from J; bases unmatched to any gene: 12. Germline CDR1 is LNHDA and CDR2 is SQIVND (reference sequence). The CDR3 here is CASSGTGRKESETQYF. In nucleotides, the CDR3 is TGTGCCAGTAGTGGGACAGGGAGGAAAGAGTCGGAGACCCAGTACTTC.

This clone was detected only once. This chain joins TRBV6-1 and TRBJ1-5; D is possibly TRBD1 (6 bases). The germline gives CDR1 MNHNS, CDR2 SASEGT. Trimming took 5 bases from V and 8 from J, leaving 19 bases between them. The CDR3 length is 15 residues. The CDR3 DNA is TGTGCCAGCAGTTGGGAACAGGGAATCGGTGAGCCCCAGCATTTT. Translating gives CASSWEQGIGEPQHF.

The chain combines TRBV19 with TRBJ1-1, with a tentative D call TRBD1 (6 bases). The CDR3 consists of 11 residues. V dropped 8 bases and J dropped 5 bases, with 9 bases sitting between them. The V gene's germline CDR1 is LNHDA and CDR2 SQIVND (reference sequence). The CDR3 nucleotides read TGTGCCAGTTTGAGGGGGACTGAAGCTTTCTTT. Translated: CASLRGTEAFF.

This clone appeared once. CDR3 residues: CASSPRPWTQGVGYGYTF. The CDR3 DNA reads TGCGCCAGCAGCCCTCGGCCGTGGACACAGGGGGTTGGGTATGGCTACACCTTC. The rearrangement uses TRBV5-1 and TRBJ1-2, with 8 bases identical to TRBD1. The trim removed 4 bases at V and 5 bases at J, leaving 19 bases unmatched. The CDR3 covers 18 residues. CDR1 and CDR2 from the germline V gene are SGHRS and YFSETQ.

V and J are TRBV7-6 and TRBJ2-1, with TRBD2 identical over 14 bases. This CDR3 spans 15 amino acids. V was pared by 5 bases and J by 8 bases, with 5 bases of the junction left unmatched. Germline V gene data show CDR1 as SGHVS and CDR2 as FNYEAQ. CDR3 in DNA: TGTGCCAGCAGCCCGACTAGCGGGGGGGCCTATGAGCAGTTCTTC. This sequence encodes CASSPTSGGAYEQFF. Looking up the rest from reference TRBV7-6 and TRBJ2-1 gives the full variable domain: GAGVSQSPRYKVTKRGQDVALRCDPISGHVSLYWYRQALGQGPEFLTYFNYEAQQDKSGLPNDRFSAERPEGSISTLTIQRTEQRDSAMYRCASSPTSGGAYEQFFGPGTRLTVL.

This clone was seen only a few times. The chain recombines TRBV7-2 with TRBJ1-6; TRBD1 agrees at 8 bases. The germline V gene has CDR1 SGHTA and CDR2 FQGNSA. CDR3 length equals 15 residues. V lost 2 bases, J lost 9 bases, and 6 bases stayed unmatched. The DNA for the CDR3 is TGTGCCAGCAGCTTATCTCAGGGGGCTGGTTCACCCCTCCACTTT. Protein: CASSLSQGAGSPLHF.

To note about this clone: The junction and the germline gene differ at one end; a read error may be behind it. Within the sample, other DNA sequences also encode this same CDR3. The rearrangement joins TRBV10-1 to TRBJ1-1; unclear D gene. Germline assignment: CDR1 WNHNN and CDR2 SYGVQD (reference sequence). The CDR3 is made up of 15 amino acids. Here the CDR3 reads CASSESGEPNTEAFF. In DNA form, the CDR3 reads TGCGCCAGCAGTGAGTCCGGGGAACCTAACACTGAGGCTTTCTTT.

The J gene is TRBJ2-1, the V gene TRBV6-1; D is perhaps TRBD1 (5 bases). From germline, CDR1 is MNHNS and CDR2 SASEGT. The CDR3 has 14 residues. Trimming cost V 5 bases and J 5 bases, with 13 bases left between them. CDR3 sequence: CASSWTRINNEQFF. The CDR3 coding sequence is TGTGCCAGCAGTTGGACAAGGATTAACAATGAGCAGTTCTTC.

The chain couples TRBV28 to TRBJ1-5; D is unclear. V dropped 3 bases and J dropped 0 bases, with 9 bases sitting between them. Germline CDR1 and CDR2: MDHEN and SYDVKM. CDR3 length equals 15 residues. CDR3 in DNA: TGTGCCAGCAGTTTGTGGCAGGATAGCAATCAGCCCCAGCATTTT. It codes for CASSLWQDSNQPQHF.

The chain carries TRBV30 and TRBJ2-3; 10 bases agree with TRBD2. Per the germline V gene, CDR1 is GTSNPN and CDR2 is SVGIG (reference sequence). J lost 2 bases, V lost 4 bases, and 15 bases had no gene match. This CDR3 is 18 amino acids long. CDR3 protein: CAWTRLTRGLAVTDTQYF. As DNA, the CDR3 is TGTGCCTGGACGCGACTCACGAGAGGACTAGCGGTCACAGATACGCAGTATTTT.

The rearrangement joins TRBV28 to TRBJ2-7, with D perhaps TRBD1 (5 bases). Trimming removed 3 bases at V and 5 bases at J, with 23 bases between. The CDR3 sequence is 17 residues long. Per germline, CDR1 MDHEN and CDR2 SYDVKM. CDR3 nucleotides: TGTGCCAGCAGTTTCCCCCAGGGAAGGGCGGCCCCCGACGAGCAGTACTTC. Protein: CASSFPQGRAAPDEQYF.

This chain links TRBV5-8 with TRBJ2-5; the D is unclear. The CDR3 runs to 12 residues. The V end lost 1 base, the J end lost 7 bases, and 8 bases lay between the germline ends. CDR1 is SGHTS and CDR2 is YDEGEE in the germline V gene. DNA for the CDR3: TGTGCCAGCAGCTTGCACCACGGGACCCAGTACTTC. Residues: CASSLHHGTQYF.

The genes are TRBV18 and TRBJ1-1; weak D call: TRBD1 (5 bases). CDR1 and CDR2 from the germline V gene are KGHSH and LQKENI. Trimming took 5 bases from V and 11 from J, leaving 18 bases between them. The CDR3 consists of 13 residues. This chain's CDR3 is CASSTEQDSGAFF. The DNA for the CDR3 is TGTGCCAGCTCAACGGAACAGGATTCTGGGGCTTTCTTT.